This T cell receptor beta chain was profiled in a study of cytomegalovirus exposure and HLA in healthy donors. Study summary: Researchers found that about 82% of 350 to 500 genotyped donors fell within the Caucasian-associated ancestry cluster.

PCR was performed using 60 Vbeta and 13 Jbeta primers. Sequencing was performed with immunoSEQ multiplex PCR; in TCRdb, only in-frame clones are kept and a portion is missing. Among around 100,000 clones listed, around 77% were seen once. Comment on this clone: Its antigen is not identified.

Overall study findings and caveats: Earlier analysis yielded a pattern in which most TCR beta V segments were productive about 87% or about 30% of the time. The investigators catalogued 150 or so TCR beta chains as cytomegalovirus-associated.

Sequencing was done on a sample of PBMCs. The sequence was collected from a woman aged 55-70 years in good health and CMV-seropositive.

CDR3 region: CAWSRGSSYQETQYF. DNA for the CDR3: TGTGCCTGGAGTAGGGGCAGTTCGTACCAAGAGACCCAGTACTTC. This sequence joins TRBV30 and TRBJ2-5; D might be TRBD1 (5 bases). Germline V lookup: CDR1 GTSNPN, CDR2 SVGIG (reference sequence). Deletions cut 2 bases from V and 0 bases from J, with 13 bases between. The CDR3 has 15 amino acids.